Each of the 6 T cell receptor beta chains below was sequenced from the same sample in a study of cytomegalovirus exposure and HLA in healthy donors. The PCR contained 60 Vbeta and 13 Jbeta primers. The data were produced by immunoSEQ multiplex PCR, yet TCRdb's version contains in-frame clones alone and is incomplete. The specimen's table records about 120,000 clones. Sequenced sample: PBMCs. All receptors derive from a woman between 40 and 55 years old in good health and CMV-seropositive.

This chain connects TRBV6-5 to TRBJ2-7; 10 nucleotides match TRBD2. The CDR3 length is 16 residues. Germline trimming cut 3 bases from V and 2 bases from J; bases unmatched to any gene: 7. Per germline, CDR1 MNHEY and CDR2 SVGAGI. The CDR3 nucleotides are TGTGCCAGCAGTTATGGCGTAGCGGGAGGAACCTACGAGCAGTACTTC. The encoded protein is CASSYGVAGGTYEQYF.

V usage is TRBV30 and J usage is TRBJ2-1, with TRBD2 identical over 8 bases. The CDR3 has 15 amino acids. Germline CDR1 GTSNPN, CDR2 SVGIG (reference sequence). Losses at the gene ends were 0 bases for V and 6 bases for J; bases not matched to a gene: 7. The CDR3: CAWSVLLAGPNEQFF. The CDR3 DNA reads TGTGCCTGGAGTGTACTGCTAGCGGGCCCCAATGAGCAGTTCTTC.

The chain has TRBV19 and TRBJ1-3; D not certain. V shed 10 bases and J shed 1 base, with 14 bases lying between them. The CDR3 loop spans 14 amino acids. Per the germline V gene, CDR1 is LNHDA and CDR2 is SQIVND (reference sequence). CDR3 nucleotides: TGTGCCACTGAAGCGGGGTCGTCTGGAAACACCATATATTTT. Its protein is CATEAGSSGNTIYF.

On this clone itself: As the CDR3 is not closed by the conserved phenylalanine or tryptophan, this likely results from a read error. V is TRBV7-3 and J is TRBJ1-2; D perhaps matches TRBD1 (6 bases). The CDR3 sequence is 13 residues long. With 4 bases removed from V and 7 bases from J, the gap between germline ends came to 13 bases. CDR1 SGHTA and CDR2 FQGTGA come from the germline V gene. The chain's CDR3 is CASSSSVTGGYTS. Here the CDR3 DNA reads TGTGCCAGCAGCTCCTCCGTGACAGGTGGCTACACCTCC.

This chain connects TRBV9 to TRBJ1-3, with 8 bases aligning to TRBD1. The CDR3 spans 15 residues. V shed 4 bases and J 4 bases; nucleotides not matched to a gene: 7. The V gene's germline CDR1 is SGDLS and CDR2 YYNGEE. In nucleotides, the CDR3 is TGTGCCAGCAGCACACGACAGGGGAACGGAAACACCATATATTTT. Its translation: CASSTRQGNGNTIYF.

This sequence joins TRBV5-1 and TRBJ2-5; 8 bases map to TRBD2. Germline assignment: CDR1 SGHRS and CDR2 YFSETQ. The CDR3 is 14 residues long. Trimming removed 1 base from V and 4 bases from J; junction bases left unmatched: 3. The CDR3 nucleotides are TGCGCCAGCAGCTTGAGTCGGGAGGGAGAGACCCAGTACTTC. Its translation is CASSLSREGETQYF.